What follows is one T cell receptor (beta chain) and its context. Generated by immunoSEQ multiplex PCR, the TCRdb table keeps only in-frame clones and is missing some. The sample includes a few million clones, approximately 95% of them seen just once. This CDR3 is built from 13 residues. V lost 1 base and J 3 bases, leaving 6 bases between the germline ends. From germline, CDR1 is MDHEN and CDR2 SYDVKM. The record originates from a study of shared clonotypes between healthy human individuals. The chain recombines TRBV28 with TRBJ1-2; D is uncertain. The receptor was isolated from a man between 18 and 29 years old in good health. Some clones in this sample may be carry-over from other donors' samples. The material sequenced was naive CD4+ T cells from PBMCs. Subset in this sample: CD45RA+ positively selected. CDR3 in DNA: TGTGCCAGCAGTTTATATGGGGACTATGGCTACACCTTC. It is translated as CASSLYGDYGYTF.